These 6 T cell receptor beta chains share one sample of origin, sequenced in a study of blood T cells in healthy people across ages. A J-beta primer mix and a sample-barcoded 5' primer were used in a second PCR of roughly 6 to 12 cycles. MiXCR, applied by TCRdb to the 5' RACE reads, yields one record per CDR3 protein. In the table there are some 700,000 distinct CDR3 sequences, 43% of which are singletons. Sequenced material: blood. All receptors derive from a woman aged 60-75 years in good health.

The chain carries TRBV20-1 and TRBJ2-1; no reliable D call. The J call may be wrong; the DNA end is better matched by TRBJ2-7. The CDR3 is 15 residues long. Germline V lookup: CDR1 DFQATT, CDR2 SNEGSKA (reference sequence). The CDR3 DNA reads as TGCAGTGCTAGAGACGCCCTGGTCTCCTACAATGAGCAGTACTTC. This gives the protein CSARDALVSYNEQYF.

V usage is TRBV20-1 and J usage is TRBJ2-1, with TRBD2 identical over 8 bases. Per germline, CDR1 DFQATT and CDR2 SNEGSKA (reference sequence). The J segment lost 3 bases and the V segment lost 6 bases, leaving 10 bases of the junction unmatched. CDR3 size: 15 residues. The CDR3 reads CSATPGTRNYNEQFF. CDR3 nucleotide sequence: TGCAGTGCCACCCCCGGGACTAGGAACTACAATGAGCAGTTCTTC.

V usage is TRBV27 and J usage is TRBJ2-7; D might be TRBD2 (5 bases). TRBJ2-5 matches the DNA end more closely, so the J call is doubtful. This CDR3 has 14 amino acids. Germline assignment: CDR1 MNHEY and CDR2 SMNVEV (reference sequence). CDR3 in DNA: TGTGCCAGCAGTTCCGGAGGCAGGTGGGAGACCCAGTACTTC. Residues: CASSSGGRWETQYF.

V and J are TRBV7-6 and TRBJ2-2, with no clear D. Germline V gene lookup returns CDR1 SGHVS and CDR2 FNYEAQ. With 1 base removed from V and 6 bases from J, the gap between germline ends came to 6 bases. The CDR3 length is 13 residues. The CDR3 bases are TGTGCCAGCAGCTTAGATCCATCCGGGGAGCTGTTTTTT. This gives the protein CASSLDPSGELFF.

This clonotype turned up a few times. The gene calls are TRBV7-9 and TRBJ1-1, with 12 bases aligning to TRBD1. J was trimmed by 6 bases and V by 1 base; bases with no gene match: 6. Germline values: CDR1 SEHNR, CDR2 FQNEAQ (reference sequence). The CDR3 has 16 amino acids. CDR3 loop: CASSLGLGTGGSEAFF. CDR3 bases: TGTGCCAGCAGCTTAGGACTTGGGACAGGGGGCTCTGAAGCTTTCTTT.

This clonotype is a singleton in its sample. V is TRBV20-1 and J is TRBJ2-7; D is unclear. In germline, CDR1 is DFQATT, CDR2 SNEGSKA (reference sequence). The CDR3 consists of 14 residues. Trimming removed 4 bases from V and 1 base from J, with 14 bases in between. The CDR3 protein is CSAKYTWSSYEQYF. The CDR3 DNA follows: TGCAGTGCTAAATACACTTGGTCTTCCTACGAGCAGTACTTC.